This passage covers 27 T cell receptor beta chains from one sample sequenced in a study of blood T cell repertoires in COVID-19. Assay used: immunoSEQ multiplex PCR; TCRdb lists only in-frame clones, some missing. There are 150,000 to 200,000 clones in the sample; roughly 88% occur only once, and approximately 5% lies in the top ten. The specimen was peripheral blood. Receptors were obtained from a man aged 18-30 years with COVID-19, enrolled during active disease.

The gene calls are TRBV30 and TRBJ2-1; D possibly corresponds to TRBD2 (5 bases). Trimming stripped 4 bases from V and 0 bases from J, with 13 bases between. The length of the CDR3 is 15 residues. The germline gives CDR1 GTSNPN, CDR2 SVGIG (reference sequence). CDR3 nucleotides: TGTGCCTGGAATCCTAGCACCTTCTCCTACAATGAGCAGTTCTTC. It is translated as CAWNPSTFSYNEQFF.

The chain carries TRBV6-2 or TRBV6-3 and TRBJ1-6; TRBD1 matches at 7 bases. V shed 4 bases, J shed 7 bases, and the junction held 4 bases outside the gene matches. Germline loops: CDR1 MNHEY, CDR2 SVGEGT. The CDR3 runs 14 residues. The CDR3 sequence: CASSSGQENSPLHF. The CDR3 DNA follows: TGTGCCAGCAGTTCAGGACAGGAGAATTCACCCCTCCACTTT.

The rearrangement links TRBV28 to TRBJ2-5; 7 bases match TRBD2. Germline V CDR1 and CDR2: MDHEN, SYDVKM. This CDR3 region has 17 residues. Trimming removed 5 bases from V and 4 bases from J; junction bases left unmatched: 16. CDR3 in amino acids: CASSPPPASGGGETQYF. In DNA, the CDR3 is TGTGCCAGCAGTCCTCCCCCGGCTAGCGGTGGTGGAGAGACCCAGTACTTC.

The chain links TRBV30 to TRBJ2-5; 7 bases match TRBD1. Per germline, CDR1 GTSNPN and CDR2 SVGIG (reference sequence). This CDR3 is 12 amino acids long. After removal of 5 bases from V and 1 base from J, the junction contained 1 base not matched to a gene. The CDR3 nucleotides are TGTGCCTGGGGGGACAGCCAAGAGACCCAGTACTTC. Protein: CAWGDSQETQYF. The full variable domain, completed using reference TRBV30 and TRBJ2-5, is SQTIHQWPATLVQPVGSPLSLECTVEGTSNPNLYWYRQAAGRGLQLLFYSVGIGQISSEVPQNLSASRPQDRQFILSSKKLLLSDSGFYLCAWGDSQETQYFGPGTRLLVL.

The V call is TRBV9, the J call TRBJ2-1; 7 bases are a match to TRBD2. Germline CDR1 is SGDLS and CDR2 is YYNGEE. Unmatched junction bases numbered 11, after V lost 3 bases and J lost 5 bases. The CDR3 sequence is 16 residues long. The CDR3 coding sequence is TGTGCCAGCAGCGCCCCCCGACTAGCCGCCAACAATGAGCAGTTCTTC. Translating it yields CASSAPRLAANNEQFF.

The chain couples TRBV29-1 to TRBJ2-7; D gene unclear. Germline-derived CDR1 and CDR2 are SQVTM and ANQGSEA. The CDR3 loop spans 13 amino acids. The germline V and J ends were trimmed by 5 bases and 0 bases, with 11 bases remaining between them. This CDR3 reads CSVCGRLSYEQYF. CDR3 sequence (DNA): TGCAGCGTTTGCGGTCGCCTCTCCTACGAGCAGTACTTC.

The V and J genes are TRBV28 and TRBJ1-2; maybe TRBD1 (5 bases). There are 13 residues in the CDR3. The germline V gene encodes CDR1 MDHEN and CDR2 SYDVKM. Trimming left V 3 bases short and J 8 bases short, with 13 bases between. The CDR3 nucleotides read TGTGCCAGCAGTTTCCCAGGGATAGGCGGCTACACCTTC. Residues: CASSFPGIGGYTF.

The J gene is TRBJ1-2, the V gene TRBV5-4, with D possibly TRBD1 on 5 matching bases. V was clipped by 0 bases and J by 4 bases, with 16 bases between them. Per the germline V gene, CDR1 is SGHNT and CDR2 is YYREEE (reference sequence). This CDR3 has 16 residues. The CDR3 spells CASSLESSYRGYGYTF. The CDR3 coding sequence is TGTGCCAGCAGCTTGGAATCAAGCTATAGGGGCTATGGCTACACCTTC.

This CDR3 reads CASSLPDGISTFF. CDR3 nucleotide sequence: TGCGCCAGCAGCTTGCCCGACGGGATATCGACTTTCTTT. V is TRBV5-1 and J is TRBJ1-1; D is unresolved. The CDR3 loop spans 13 amino acids. CDR1 SGHRS and CDR2 YFSETQ come from the germline V gene. V was pared by 1 base and J by 12 bases, with 16 bases between. The full variable domain, completed using reference TRBV5-1 and TRBJ1-1, is KAGVTQTPRYLIKTRGQQVTLSCSPISGHRSVSWYQQTPGQGLQFLFEYFSETQRNKGNFPGRFSGRQFSNSRSEMNVSTLELGDSALYLCASSLPDGISTFFGQGTRLTVV.

This chain joins TRBV19 and TRBJ2-7; TRBD2 agrees at 10 bases. The CDR3 has 16 residues. Germline V lookup: CDR1 LNHDA, CDR2 SQIVND (reference sequence). V lost 1 base, J lost 3 bases, and 6 bases stayed unmatched. The CDR3 bases are TGTGCCAGTAGTATAGTTGGAGCGGGAGGGTTCTACGAGCAGTACTTC. This gives the protein CASSIVGAGGFYEQYF.

The CDR3 reads CASSLTGRTGNKGEQYF. The CDR3 DNA is TGTGCCAGCAGCTTAACGGGGAGGACAGGGAATAAAGGCGAGCAGTACTTC. The V and J genes are TRBV7-9 and TRBJ2-7; 8 bases fit TRBD1. Germline CDR1 SEHNR, CDR2 FQNEAQ (reference sequence). The CDR3 sequence is 17 residues long. Trimming cost V 2 bases and J 6 bases; bases outside gene matches: 15.

A single count supports this clone. The chain is built from TRBV3-1 (or the pseudogene TRBV3-2) and TRBJ2-3, with no clear D. Germline V CDR1 and CDR2: LGHDT, YNNKEL (reference sequence). This CDR3 spans 12 amino acids. V was clipped by 3 bases and J by 2 bases, with 3 bases between them. CDR3 in amino acids: CASSHITDTQYF. In nucleotides, the CDR3 is TGTGCCAGCAGCCACATCACAGATACGCAGTATTTT.

The chain is built from TRBV28 and TRBJ2-1, with 11 nucleotides matching TRBD1. Germline V gene lookup returns CDR1 MDHEN and CDR2 SYDVKM. This CDR3 spans 13 amino acids. V lost 6 bases and J lost 8; bases outside the gene matches: 3. CDR3: CASSPGQGDEQFF. DNA of the CDR3: TGTGCCAGCAGCCCGGGACAGGGGGATGAGCAGTTCTTC.

The chain recombines TRBV28 with TRBJ1-1, with 9 bases lining up with TRBD1. The ends lost 6 bases at V and 4 bases at J; junction bases unmatched: 12. CDR1 is MDHEN and CDR2 is SYDVKM in the germline V gene. This CDR3 comprises 16 residues. CDR3 sequence: CASRTPDRGLSTEAFF. CDR3 sequence (DNA): TGTGCCAGCAGAACGCCGGACAGGGGTTTGAGCACTGAAGCTTTCTTT.

The chain carries TRBV5-8 and TRBJ2-7; D ambiguous. CDR1 is SGHTS and CDR2 is YDEGEE in the germline V gene. The V gene lost 2 bases and the J gene lost 3 bases, with 6 bases spanning the gap. The CDR3 extends over 12 amino acids. CDR3 residues: CASSFQVYEQYF. The DNA for the CDR3 is TGTGCCAGCAGCTTCCAGGTCTACGAGCAGTACTTC.

This clone has more than one count but fewer than ten. The chain recombines TRBV7-3 with TRBJ2-7, with 14 bases that match TRBD2. The J segment lost 2 bases and the V segment lost 6 bases, leaving 9 bases of the junction unmatched. The CDR3 is made up of 17 amino acids. Per germline, CDR1 SGHTA and CDR2 FQGTGA. The CDR3 sequence is CASSPGTSGSRAYEQYF. For the CDR3, the DNA is TGTGCCAGCAGTCCCGGGACTAGCGGGAGTCGGGCCTACGAGCAGTACTTC.

This clone was counted once. The chain recombines TRBV20-1 with TRBJ2-2; D is perhaps TRBD2 (6 bases). V was cut by 3 bases and J by 4 bases, with 15 bases left in between. This CDR3 comprises 15 residues. The germline CDR1 and CDR2 sequences are DFQATT and SNEGSKA (reference sequence). CDR3 amino acids: CSASSGLGGTGELFF. In DNA, the CDR3 is TGCAGTGCTAGTTCGGGGTTGGGGGGCACCGGGGAGCTGTTTTTT.

The chain joins TRBV18 to TRBJ1-6, with a weak D call TRBD1 (5 bases). CDR3 length: 14 residues. Trimming left V 1 base short and J 15 bases short, with 16 bases between. The V gene's germline CDR1 is KGHSH and CDR2 LQKENI. This CDR3 reads CASSPLGGARFLHF. Here the CDR3 DNA reads TGTGCCAGCTCACCACTGGGCGGGGCGCGATTCCTCCACTTT.

CDR3 residues: CASSLGLAGETQYF. CDR3 DNA: TGTGCCAGCAGCCTCGGACTAGCAGGGGAGACCCAGTACTTC. The chain is built from TRBV3-1 (or the pseudogene TRBV3-2) and TRBJ2-5, with 8 bases that match TRBD2. With V trimmed by 4 bases and J by 5 bases, 6 bases remained unmatched. This CDR3 contains 14 residues. The germline gives CDR1 LGHDT, CDR2 YNNKEL (reference sequence).

The gene calls are TRBV6-5 and TRBJ1-1; D ambiguous. CDR3 length equals 11 residues. The V gene lost 8 bases and the J gene lost 10 bases, with 14 bases spanning the gap. Germline V CDR1 and CDR2: MNHEY, SVGAGI. CDR3 nucleotide sequence: TGTGCCAGCGATGAGGGCGTCATAGCTTTCTTT. Translated: CASDEGVIAFF.

CDR3 protein: CASSQDVRGGPTYEQYF. The CDR3, as DNA: TGTGCCAGCAGCCAAGATGTAAGGGGAGGCCCTACATACGAGCAGTACTTC. This chain uses TRBV4-2 with TRBJ2-7, with a weak D call TRBD2 (6 bases). V was shortened by 0 bases and J by 4 bases, with 19 bases between the two germline ends. This CDR3 has 17 residues. Germline V lookup: CDR1 LGHNA, CDR2 YNFKEQ.

The chain joins TRBV6-6 to TRBJ2-7, with TRBD1 identical over 7 bases. The CDR3 has 16 residues. Germline V lookup: CDR1 MNHNY, CDR2 SVGAGI (reference sequence). V was clipped by 5 bases and J by 1 base; unmatched bases: 11. The CDR3 sequence: CASSPTGAATSYEQYF. As DNA, the CDR3 is TGTGCCAGCAGTCCAACAGGGGCTGCGACTTCCTACGAGCAGTACTTC.

This chain joins TRBV28 and TRBJ2-7; 10 bases are shared with TRBD1. The CDR3 runs 14 residues. Germline V gene sequence: CDR1 MDHEN, CDR2 SYDVKM. Trimming took 6 bases from V and 3 from J; bases not matched to a gene: 5. CDR3 sequence reads: CASSPGQGIYEQYF. The CDR3 coding sequence is TGTGCCAGCAGCCCGGGACAGGGGATCTACGAGCAGTACTTC.

V and J are TRBV25-1 and TRBJ1-2; possibly TRBD1 for D (6 bases). Germline V gives CDR1 MGHDK, CDR2 SYGVNS. The CDR3 covers 13 residues. The germline V and J ends were trimmed by 6 bases and 8 bases, with 16 bases remaining between them. DNA for the CDR3: TGTGCCAGCAGCGGACGGACAGCCGAGGGCTACACCTTC. Its protein product is CASSGRTAEGYTF.

The gene calls are TRBV5-6 and TRBJ2-7; no clear D. This CDR3 spans 13 amino acids. Germline assignment: CDR1 SGHDT and CDR2 YYEEEE. The V end was cut by 3 bases, the J end by 2 bases, with 9 bases between. In DNA form, the CDR3 reads TGTGCCAGCAGCTCATACAGCCCCTACGAGCAGTACTTC. Amino acids: CASSSYSPYEQYF.

This clone is a singleton in its sample. The chain employs TRBV11-2 and TRBJ2-7, with 9 nucleotides matching TRBD2. The CDR3 length is 17 residues. Per the germline V gene, CDR1 is SGHAT and CDR2 is FQNNGV. Unmatched junction bases numbered 9, after V lost 0 bases and J lost 3 bases. The CDR3 reads CASSLDQGTSLHYEQYF. The CDR3 nucleotides read TGTGCCAGCAGCTTAGATCAGGGGACTAGCTTGCACTACGAGCAGTACTTC.

The V call is TRBV4-3, the J call TRBJ2-5; TRBD1 might be the D (6 bases). Germline lookup yields CDR1 LGHNA and CDR2 YSLEER. Trimming removed 0 bases at V and 4 bases at J, with 12 bases between. This CDR3 spans 15 amino acids. The CDR3 DNA sequence: TGCGCCAGCAGCCAAGATAGGGGGAGCGGAGAGACCCAGTACTTC. Amino acid sequence: CASSQDRGSGETQYF.